The 23 T cell receptor beta chains below were found in one sample sequenced in a study of cytomegalovirus exposure and HLA in healthy donors. Primers included in the PCR were 60 Vbeta and 13 Jbeta primers. Repertoires were generated with immunoSEQ multiplex PCR, while TCRdb's copy carries only in-frame clones and drops some. The sample lists 60,000 to 90,000 clones, 65% to 75% occurring once. Material for sequencing was PBMCs. Every receptor here comes from a man aged 40-55 years in good health and CMV-seropositive.

This clone was seen a handful of times. The chain links TRBV6-6 to TRBJ1-5, with TRBD1 as a possible D gene (5 bases). The CDR3 sequence is 15 residues long. Germline values: CDR1 MNHNY, CDR2 SVGAGI (reference sequence). V dropped 7 bases and J dropped 5 bases, with 18 bases sitting between them. The CDR3 sequence: CASTKEGAKHQPQHF. The CDR3 nucleotides are TGTGCCAGCACTAAGGAAGGGGCCAAGCATCAGCCCCAGCATTTT.

This sequence joins TRBV10-2 and TRBJ1-5; the D gene is possibly TRBD1 (5 bases). CDR1 is WSHSY, CDR2 SAAADI, per germline. V was clipped by 11 bases and J by 3 bases, with 14 bases between them. The CDR3 totals 13 residues. The CDR3 DNA reads as TGCGCCGGCGGGGCCGAGTTCAATCAGCCCCAGCATTTT. Amino acid sequence: CAGGAEFNQPQHF.

There are a few counts of this clone. The chain carries TRBV13 and TRBJ2-3, with 8 nucleotides matching TRBD1. Unmatched junction bases numbered 12, after V lost 2 bases and J lost 5 bases. The CDR3 is 17 amino acids. CDR1 PRHDT and CDR2 FYEKMQ come from the germline V gene (reference sequence). This CDR3 reads CASSLRGGRGQGDTQYF. The CDR3 DNA reads as TGTGCCAGCAGCTTACGGGGAGGCAGGGGGCAAGGAGATACGCAGTATTTT.

Written as DNA, the CDR3 is TGTGCCAGCAGTCCAGGATTTAGCACAGATACGCAGTATTTT. Protein: CASSPGFSTDTQYF. V and J are TRBV6-5 and TRBJ2-3; D unclear. Trimming left V 5 bases short and J 0 bases short, with 9 bases between. The germline gives CDR1 MNHEY, CDR2 SVGAGI. The CDR3 has 14 amino acids.

The gene calls are TRBV12-5 and TRBJ2-2, with a tentative D call TRBD2 (6 bases). V was cut by 0 bases and J by 5 bases, with 10 bases left in between. The CDR3 extends over 15 amino acids. From germline, CDR1 is LGHNT and CDR2 FRNRAP. CDR3 DNA sequence: TGTGCTAGTGGTTTGGTACCCCGGGGGACCGGGGAGCTGTTTTTT. It is translated as CASGLVPRGTGELFF.

This sequence joins TRBV29-1 and TRBJ2-3; 8 positions agree with TRBD1. This CDR3 has 12 amino acids. The germline V gene has CDR1 SQVTM and CDR2 ANQGSEA. J gave up 14 bases and V 4 bases, and 11 bases lay outside the gene matches. For the CDR3, the DNA is TGCAGCGTTGTCCCTGGACAGGGAGCCACGTATTTT. Translation: CSVVPGQGATYF.

The V and J genes are TRBV5-1 and TRBJ2-3; 13 nucleotides agree with TRBD2. Unmatched junction bases numbered 7, after V lost 6 bases and J lost 0 bases. The CDR3 sequence is 17 residues long. Per the germline V gene, CDR1 is SGHRS and CDR2 is YFSETQ. CDR3 nucleotide sequence: TGCGCCAGCACCCGAGGGACTAGCGGGGCTAGCACAGATACGCAGTATTTT. This encodes CASTRGTSGASTDTQYF.

V gene TRBV7-2 combines with J gene TRBJ2-3; perhaps TRBD2 as D (7 bases). From germline, CDR1 is SGHTA and CDR2 FQGNSA. The CDR3 consists of 14 residues. Trimming took off 5 bases at V and 14 bases at J, with 23 bases between the two ends. The CDR3 here is CASSEGGEWLRRYF. CDR3 nucleotide sequence: TGTGCCAGCAGCGAGGGGGGGGAGTGGCTCAGGAGGTATTTT.

This sequence joins TRBV4-3 and TRBJ1-6; no reliable D call. CDR1 and CDR2 from the germline V gene are LGHNA and YSLEER. V was pared by 1 base and J by 10 bases, with 8 bases between. The CDR3 runs 13 residues. For the CDR3, the DNA is TGCGCCAGCAGCCAAGTTTCGGGGTCACCCCTCCACTTT. As protein: CASSQVSGSPLHF.

A few counts support this clone. CDR3 sequence: CASSGPGTSGYNEQFF. The DNA for the CDR3 is TGCGCCAGCAGCGGACCCGGGACTAGCGGATACAATGAGCAGTTCTTC. The V and J genes are TRBV5-1 and TRBJ2-1, with TRBD2 identical over 11 bases. V was pared by 4 bases and J by 4 bases, with 7 bases of the junction left unmatched. The CDR3 runs to 16 residues. CDR1 is SGHRS, CDR2 YFSETQ, per germline.

V is TRBV30 and J is TRBJ2-1; 12 nucleotides agree with TRBD2. The ends lost 4 bases at V and 0 bases at J; junction bases unmatched: 4. The CDR3 consists of 16 residues. Germline CDR1 is GTSNPN and CDR2 is SVGIG (reference sequence). The CDR3 sequence is CAWTSGGASSYNEQFF. CDR3 DNA: TGTGCCTGGACTAGCGGGGGGGCGAGCTCCTACAATGAGCAGTTCTTC. Full variable domain (rest looked up from reference TRBV30 and TRBJ2-1): SQTIHQWPATLVQPVGSPLSLECTVEGTSNPNLYWYRQAAGRGLQLLFYSVGIGQISSEVPQNLSASRPQDRQFILSSKKLLLSDSGFYLCAWTSGGASSYNEQFFGPGTRLTVL.

J is TRBJ2-5 and V is TRBV15; 7 bases are a match to TRBD2. J lost 0 bases, V lost 2 bases, and 3 bases had no gene match. The CDR3 runs to 15 residues. Germline V gene sequence: CDR1 LNHNV, CDR2 YYDKDF (reference sequence). CDR3 in amino acids: CATSRSLADQETQYF. The DNA of the CDR3 is TGTGCCACCAGCAGATCTCTAGCGGACCAAGAGACCCAGTACTTC.

The chain carries TRBV28 and TRBJ1-2, with D possibly TRBD1 on 5 matching bases. The V end lost 4 bases, the J end lost 4 bases, and 10 bases lay between the germline ends. The germline CDR1 and CDR2 sequences are MDHEN and SYDVKM. The CDR3 spans 13 residues. The CDR3 DNA is TGTGCCAGCAGTTATAGACAGATCTATGGCTACACCTTC. This codes for CASSYRQIYGYTF.

The chain recombines TRBV7-9 with TRBJ1-2, with 9 bases aligning to TRBD1. Germline values: CDR1 SEHNR, CDR2 FQNEAQ (reference sequence). Losses at the gene ends were 5 bases for V and 5 bases for J; bases not matched to a gene: 12. CDR3 length equals 16 residues. CDR3 amino acids: CASSPTGTGRLYGYTF. The DNA of the CDR3 is TGTGCCAGCAGCCCCACCGGGACAGGGAGACTTTATGGCTACACCTTC.

The chain has TRBV10-3 and TRBJ1-2; perhaps TRBD1 as D (6 bases). V lost 4 bases and J lost 3, with 15 bases in between. The CDR3 extends over 15 amino acids. Germline CDR1 is ENHRY and CDR2 is SYGVKD. The CDR3 coding sequence is TGTGCCATCAGTGTGGGAGGGGGGGGAGACTATGGCTACACCTTC. Translation: CAISVGGGGDYGYTF.

The genes are TRBV5-1 and TRBJ2-7; D unresolved. The CDR3 contains 14 residues. Trimming took 7 bases from V and 0 from J, leaving 14 bases between them. Looked up from germline, CDR1 is SGHRS and CDR2 is YFSETQ. CDR3 DNA sequence: TGCGCCAGCCGAGGAGTCCCAAACTCCTACGAGCAGTACTTC. Protein sequence: CASRGVPNSYEQYF.

The chain carries TRBV2 and TRBJ1-6, with a tentative D call TRBD1 (6 bases). This CDR3 comprises 15 residues. With 3 bases removed from V and 8 bases from J, the gap between germline ends came to 14 bases. The V gene's germline CDR1 is SNHLY and CDR2 FYNNEI. The chain's CDR3 is CASSEREGDYSPLHF. The CDR3 nucleotides read TGTGCCAGCAGTGAGAGAGAGGGGGATTATTCACCCCTCCACTTT.

The chain is built from TRBV29-1 and TRBJ1-1, with 7 bases fitting TRBD1. The CDR3 extends over 17 amino acids. CDR1 and CDR2 (germline): SQVTM, ANQGSEA. J gave up 0 bases and V 6 bases, and 16 bases lay outside the gene matches. The CDR3 loop is CSVVTDRVVFMNTEAFF. CDR3 nucleotide sequence: TGCAGCGTCGTTACTGACAGGGTTGTTTTCATGAACACTGAAGCTTTCTTT. Filled out from reference TRBV29-1 and TRBJ1-1, the complete variable domain reads SAVISQKPSRDICQRGTSLTIQCQVDSQVTMMFWYRQQPGQSLTLIATANQGSEATYESGFVIDKFPISRPNLTFSTLTVSNMSPEDSSIYLCSVVTDRVVFMNTEAFFGQGTRLTVV.

The V call is TRBV9, the J call TRBJ1-6; perhaps TRBD1 as D (6 bases). The CDR3 loop spans 17 amino acids. With 4 bases removed from V and 7 bases from J, the gap between germline ends came to 21 bases. Germline values: CDR1 SGDLS, CDR2 YYNGEE. In nucleotides, the CDR3 is TGTGCCAGCAGCCCAACCGTCTTGGGGGGGCGAAATTCACCCCTCCACTTT. This encodes CASSPTVLGGRNSPLHF.

This clone was picked up a small number of times. This chain joins TRBV6-1 and TRBJ1-2, with D unresolved. Trimming shortened V by 0 bases and J by 5 bases, and 19 bases separated the two germline ends. CDR1 and CDR2 from the germline V gene are MNHNS and SASEGT. The CDR3 length is 17 residues. CDR3: CASSEAGPRRLNYGYTF. The CDR3 coding sequence is TGTGCCAGCAGTGAAGCGGGCCCTCGGAGGTTGAATTATGGCTACACCTTC.

The chain employs TRBV5-6 and TRBJ1-2; 7 positions agree with TRBD1. The J segment lost 4 bases and the V segment lost 0 bases, leaving 3 bases of the junction unmatched. This CDR3 has 14 amino acids. Germline-derived CDR1 and CDR2 are SGHDT and YYEEEE. The CDR3 DNA reads as TGTGCCAGCAGCTTGGGCCAGGGGGTCTATGGCTACACCTTC. This translates into CASSLGQGVYGYTF.

This chain connects TRBV25-1 to TRBJ2-4; perhaps TRBD2 as D (5 bases). CDR1 is MGHDK, CDR2 SYGVNS, per germline. The length of the CDR3 is 13 residues. V lost 7 bases and J 7 bases, leaving 14 bases between the germline ends. The CDR3 DNA reads as TGTGCCAGCACCTCGACTAAAGGGAACATTCAGTACTTC. This encodes CASTSTKGNIQYF.

The chain links TRBV30 to TRBJ2-1; tentative D call: TRBD1 (5 bases). V lost 3 bases and J lost 13, with 25 bases in between. Germline CDR1 GTSNPN, CDR2 SVGIG (reference sequence). The CDR3 spans 15 residues. DNA of the CDR3: TGTGCCTGGAGGCCAAAAACCCCCAGGGCCGTGGAACAGTTCTTC. Amino acids: CAWRPKTPRAVEQFF.